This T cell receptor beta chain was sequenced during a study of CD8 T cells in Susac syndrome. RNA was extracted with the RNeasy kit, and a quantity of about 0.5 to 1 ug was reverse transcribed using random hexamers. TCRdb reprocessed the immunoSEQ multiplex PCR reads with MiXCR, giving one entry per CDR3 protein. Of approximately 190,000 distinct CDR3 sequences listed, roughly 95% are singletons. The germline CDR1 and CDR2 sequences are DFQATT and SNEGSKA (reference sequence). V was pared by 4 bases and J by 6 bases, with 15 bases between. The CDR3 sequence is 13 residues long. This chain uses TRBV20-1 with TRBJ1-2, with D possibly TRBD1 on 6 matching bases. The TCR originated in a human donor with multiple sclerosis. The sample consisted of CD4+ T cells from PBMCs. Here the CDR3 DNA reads TGCAGTGCTATCGCAGGGGACTACCATGGCTACACCTTC. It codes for CSAIAGDYHGYTF.